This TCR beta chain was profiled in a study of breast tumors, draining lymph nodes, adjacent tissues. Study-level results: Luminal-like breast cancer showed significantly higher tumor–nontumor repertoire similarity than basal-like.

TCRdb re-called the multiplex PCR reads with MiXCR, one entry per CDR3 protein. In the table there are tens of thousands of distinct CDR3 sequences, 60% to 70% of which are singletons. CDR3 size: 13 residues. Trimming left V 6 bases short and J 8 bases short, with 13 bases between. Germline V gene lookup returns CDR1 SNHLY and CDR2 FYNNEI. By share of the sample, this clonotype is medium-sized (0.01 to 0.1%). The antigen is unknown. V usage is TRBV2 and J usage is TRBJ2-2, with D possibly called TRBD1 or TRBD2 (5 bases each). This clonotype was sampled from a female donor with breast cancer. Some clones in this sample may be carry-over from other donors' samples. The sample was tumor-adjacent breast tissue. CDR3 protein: CASRAQGGGELFF. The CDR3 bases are TGTGCCAGCAGGGCGCAGGGCGGGGGGGAGCTGTTTTTT.